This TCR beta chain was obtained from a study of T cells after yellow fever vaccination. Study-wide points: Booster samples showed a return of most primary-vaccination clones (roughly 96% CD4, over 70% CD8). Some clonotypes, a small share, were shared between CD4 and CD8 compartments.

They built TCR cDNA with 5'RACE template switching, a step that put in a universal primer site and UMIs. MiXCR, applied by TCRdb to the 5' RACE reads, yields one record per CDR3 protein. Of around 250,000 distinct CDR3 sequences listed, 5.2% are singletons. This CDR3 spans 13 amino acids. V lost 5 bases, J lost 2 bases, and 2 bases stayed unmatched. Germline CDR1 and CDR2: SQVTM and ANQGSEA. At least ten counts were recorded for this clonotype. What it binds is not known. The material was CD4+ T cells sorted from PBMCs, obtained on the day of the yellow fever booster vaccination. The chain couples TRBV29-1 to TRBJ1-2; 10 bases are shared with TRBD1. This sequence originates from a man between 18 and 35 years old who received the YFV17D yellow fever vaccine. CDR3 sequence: CSVPGQGNYGYTF. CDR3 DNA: TGCAGCGTTCCGGGACAGGGGAACTATGGCTACACCTTC.